Detailed here is one T cell receptor beta chain. The germline CDR1 and CDR2 sequences are SGHRS and YFSETQ. The CDR3 length is 12 residues. V was pared by 4 bases and J by 6 bases, with 3 bases of the junction left unmatched. The data belong to a study of blood T cells in healthy people across ages. Every sample yielded at least 6.5 million isolated PBMCs. The authors ran a second PCR of roughly 6 to 12 cycles using a sample-barcoded 5' primer and a J-beta primer mix. TCRdb analysed the 5' RACE reads with MiXCR anew, one entry per CDR3 protein. Counted here are hundreds of thousands of distinct CDR3 sequences, under 25% occurring once; the ten biggest clones make up approximately 3.7%.

The chain uses TRBV5-1 and TRBJ1-2, with 7 bases matching TRBD1. What was sequenced was blood. This TCR derives from a man in his 70s in good health. CDR3: CASSGDRNGYTF. DNA of the CDR3: TGCGCCAGCAGCGGGGACAGAAATGGCTACACCTTC.